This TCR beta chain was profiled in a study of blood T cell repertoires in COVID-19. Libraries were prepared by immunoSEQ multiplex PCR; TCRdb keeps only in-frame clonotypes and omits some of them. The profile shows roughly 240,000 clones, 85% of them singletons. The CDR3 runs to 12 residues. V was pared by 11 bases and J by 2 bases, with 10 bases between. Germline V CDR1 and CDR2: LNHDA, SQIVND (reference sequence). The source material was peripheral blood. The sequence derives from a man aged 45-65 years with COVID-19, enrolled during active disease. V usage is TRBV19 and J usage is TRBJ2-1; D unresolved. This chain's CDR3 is CASGRAYNEQFF. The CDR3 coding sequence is TGTGCCTCCGGCCGGGCCTACAATGAGCAGTTCTTC.